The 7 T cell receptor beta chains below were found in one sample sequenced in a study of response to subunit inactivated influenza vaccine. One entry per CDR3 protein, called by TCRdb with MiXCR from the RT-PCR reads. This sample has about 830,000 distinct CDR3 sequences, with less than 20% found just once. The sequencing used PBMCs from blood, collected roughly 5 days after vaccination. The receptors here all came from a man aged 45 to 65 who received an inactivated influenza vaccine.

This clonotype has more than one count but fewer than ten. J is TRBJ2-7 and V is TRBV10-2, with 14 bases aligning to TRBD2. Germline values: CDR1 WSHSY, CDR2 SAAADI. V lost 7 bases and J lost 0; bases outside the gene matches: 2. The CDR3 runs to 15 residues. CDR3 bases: TGCGCCAGCACGGGACTAGCGGGAGCCTCCTACGAGCAGTACTTC. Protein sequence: CASTGLAGASYEQYF.

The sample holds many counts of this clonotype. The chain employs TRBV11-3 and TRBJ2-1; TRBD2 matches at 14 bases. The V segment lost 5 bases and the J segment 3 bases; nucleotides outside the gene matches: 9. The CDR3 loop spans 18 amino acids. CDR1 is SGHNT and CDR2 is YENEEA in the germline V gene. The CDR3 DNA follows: TGTGCCAGCAGCCCCGGGGGACTAGCGGGGGCTAGCTACAATGAGCAGTTCTTC. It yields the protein CASSPGGLAGASYNEQFF.

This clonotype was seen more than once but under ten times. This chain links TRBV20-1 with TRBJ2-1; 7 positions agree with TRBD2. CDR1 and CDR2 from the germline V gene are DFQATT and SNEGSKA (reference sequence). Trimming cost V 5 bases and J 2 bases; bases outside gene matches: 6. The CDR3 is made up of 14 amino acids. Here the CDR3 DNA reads TGCAGTGCTGCCGGGACTAAGACCTACAATGAGCAGTTCTTC. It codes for CSAAGTKTYNEQFF.

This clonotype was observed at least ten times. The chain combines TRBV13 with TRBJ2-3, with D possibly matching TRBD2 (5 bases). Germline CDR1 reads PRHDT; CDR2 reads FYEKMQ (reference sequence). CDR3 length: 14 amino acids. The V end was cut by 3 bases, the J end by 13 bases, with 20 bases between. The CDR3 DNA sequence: TGTGCCAGCAGCTTGTATACGGGGAGCGGTTCAGAGTATTTT. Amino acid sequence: CASSLYTGSGSEYF.

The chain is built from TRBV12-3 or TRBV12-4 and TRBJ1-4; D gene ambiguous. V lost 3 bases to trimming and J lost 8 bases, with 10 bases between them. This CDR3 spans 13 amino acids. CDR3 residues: CASSLSGSEKLFF. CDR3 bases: TGTGCCAGCAGTTTGTCGGGATCCGAAAAACTGTTTTTT.

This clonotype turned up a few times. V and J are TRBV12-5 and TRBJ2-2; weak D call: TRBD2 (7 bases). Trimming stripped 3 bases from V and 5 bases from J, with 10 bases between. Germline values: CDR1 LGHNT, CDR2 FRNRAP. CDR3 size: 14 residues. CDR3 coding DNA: TGTGCTAGTGGTTTAGGGGGAGGGACCGGGGAGCTGTTTTTT. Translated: CASGLGGGTGELFF.

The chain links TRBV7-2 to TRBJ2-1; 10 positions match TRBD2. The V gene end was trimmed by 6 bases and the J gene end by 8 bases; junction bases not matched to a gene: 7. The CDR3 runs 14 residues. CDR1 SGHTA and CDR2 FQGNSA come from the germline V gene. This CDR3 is CASRRPSGSYEQFF. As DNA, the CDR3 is TGTGCCAGCAGGCGGCCTAGCGGGAGTTATGAGCAGTTCTTC.